This note documents a single T cell receptor (beta chain) sequence. The antigen remains undetermined. Sequence at one end of the junction differs from germline and may be a read error. The sample is drawn from a study of metastatic and nonmetastatic thyroid tumors. Study in general: Repertoires from malignant and benign thyroid patients were compared across blood and tumor or nodule tissue. General study points: In both blood and tumor samples, TCR beta diversity was reported significantly higher for malignant than benign nodules.

CDR3 length: 12 amino acids. Germline CDR1 and CDR2: SNHLY and FYNNEI. Thyroid surgery took place with no prior treatment in any patient. As originally analysed: CDR3 differences across clinicopathological groups were used to build a distant-metastasis classifier for papillary thyroid cancer. TCRdb re-clonotyped the PCR reads through MiXCR. These V and J calls derive from TCRdb rather than the authors' analysis. In the table there are fewer than 20,000 clones, 25% to 30% of which are singletons. The source of this sequence is a male donor with papillary thyroid cancer or a benign thyroid nodule (not recorded which). Some clones in this sample may be carry-over from other donors' samples. V gene TRBV2 combines with J gene TRBJ2-3; D might be TRBD1 (6 bases). The sample comprised tumor tissue. In DNA, the CDR3 is TGTTCCAGCAGTTCAGGGGCAATTACGCAGTATTTT. Its protein is CSSSSGAITQYF.